This record covers a single T cell receptor (beta chain). V lost 3 bases, J lost 4 bases, and 7 bases lay in between. Germline CDR1 MRHNA, CDR2 SNTAGT. The CDR3 runs 13 residues. This sample stems from a study of blood T cell repertoires in COVID-19. The method was immunoSEQ multiplex PCR; TCRdb's version includes in-frame clones alone and lacks a portion of them. The data show some 210,000 clones, with 80% to 90% seen just once and approximately 8.1% held by the top ten. The sequence came from a woman in her forties or fifties with active or convalescent COVID-19. V and J are TRBV6-4 and TRBJ2-1; no clear D. The sequenced sample consisted of peripheral blood. The CDR3 reads CASSEVEYNEQFF. The CDR3 DNA follows: TGTGCCAGCAGTGAAGTTGAGTACAATGAGCAGTTCTTC.